One and the same sample provided the 32 T cell receptor beta chains below, sequenced in a study of blood T cell repertoires in COVID-19. TCRdb keeps only in-frame clones here, not all; method: immunoSEQ multiplex PCR. The table shows some 250,000 clones, with around 87% occurring only once. Sequenced input: peripheral blood. The source of these receptors is a man in his 60s who had recovered from COVID-19.

The V gene is TRBV5-6, the J gene TRBJ2-5, with D possibly matching TRBD1 (6 bases). The V end was cut by 3 bases, the J end by 4 bases, with 16 bases between. CDR1 is SGHDT and CDR2 is YYEEEE in the germline V gene. This CDR3 spans 15 amino acids. CDR3 amino acids: CASSWFTGNGETQYF. The CDR3 nucleotides read TGTGCCAGCAGCTGGTTCACAGGGAACGGAGAGACCCAGTACTTC. The variable domain in full, with the rest retrieved from reference TRBV5-6 and TRBJ2-5, is DAGVTQSPTHLIKTRGQQVTLRCSPKSGHDTVSWYQQALGQGPQFIFQYYEEEERQRGNFPDRFSGHQFPNYSSELNVNALLLGDSALYLCASSWFTGNGETQYFGPGTRLLVL.

The rearrangement joins TRBV7-2 to TRBJ1-3; D is possibly TRBD1 (5 bases). The CDR3 is 15 residues long. Germline-derived CDR1 and CDR2 are SGHTA and FQGNSA. Trimming stripped 1 base from V and 3 bases from J, with 10 bases between. CDR3 sequence: CASSLDAGHGNTIYF. DNA of the CDR3: TGTGCCAGCAGCTTAGATGCAGGGCATGGAAACACCATATATTTT.

This chain's CDR3 is CASSNGQIYYGYTF. In DNA, the CDR3 is TGTGCCAGTAGTAACGGACAGATTTACTATGGCTACACCTTC. The rearrangement joins TRBV19 to TRBJ1-2; maybe TRBD1 (6 bases). The germline V gene has CDR1 LNHDA and CDR2 SQIVND (reference sequence). This CDR3 region has 14 residues. V gave up 4 bases and J gave up 3 bases, with 12 bases separating them.

The rearrangement uses TRBV19 and TRBJ1-1; 7 nucleotides line up with TRBD1. Trimming at V came to 10 bases and at J to 1 base, leaving 12 bases not matched to a gene. This CDR3 contains 15 residues. From germline, CDR1 is LNHDA and CDR2 SQIVND (reference sequence). CDR3 loop: CATEGAGHQNTEAFF. Written as DNA, the CDR3 is TGTGCCACCGAGGGGGCGGGACACCAGAACACTGAAGCTTTCTTT.

Comments on this clone: Sequence at one end of the junction differs from germline and may be a read error. The CDR3 here is CASSSIRAGPAF. CDR3 nucleotides: TGTGCCAGCAGCTCTATAAGGGCGGGGCCCGCCTTC. This chain uses TRBV7-9 with TRBJ2-7, with a possible D match to TRBD2 (6 bases). This CDR3 spans 12 amino acids. Germline V lookup: CDR1 SEHNR, CDR2 FQNEAQ (reference sequence).

This sequence joins TRBV3-1 (or the pseudogene TRBV3-2) and TRBJ2-1, with D possibly matching TRBD2 (5 bases). Germline assignment: CDR1 LGHDT and CDR2 YNNKEL (reference sequence). The CDR3 contains 15 residues. Trimming left V 0 bases short and J 4 bases short, with 10 bases between. The CDR3 sequence is CASSQESRGYNEQFF. The CDR3 coding sequence is TGTGCCAGCAGCCAAGAGTCTCGGGGTTACAATGAGCAGTTCTTC.

The chain is built from TRBV6-4 and TRBJ2-1; 8 bases are a match to TRBD1. The CDR3 loop spans 15 amino acids. The V gene's germline CDR1 is MRHNA and CDR2 SNTAGT. Trimming removed 8 bases from V and 0 bases from J; junction bases left unmatched: 6. CDR3 DNA: TGTGCCAGCGGCTCCCAGGGGGCCTCCTACAATGAGCAGTTCTTC. This gives the protein CASGSQGASYNEQFF.

The chain carries TRBV21-1 and TRBJ2-7; the listed D gene, TRBD1, was not tested against the DNA. TRBV21-1 counts as a pseudogene. This CDR3 has 15 residues. Written as DNA, the CDR3 is TGTGCCAGCGGCGTACGAACAGGGGACTCCTACGAGCAGTACTTC. As protein: CASGVRTGDSYEQYF.

The chain recombines TRBV5-5 with TRBJ2-2; D may be TRBD1 (8 bases). V dropped 1 base and J dropped 0 bases, with 10 bases sitting between them. The CDR3 is made up of 16 amino acids. Germline V gene lookup returns CDR1 SGHKS and CDR2 YYEKEE (reference sequence). The CDR3 DNA reads as TGTGCCAGCAGCTTGACAGGGGGGGCGAACACCGGGGAGCTGTTTTTT. Its protein is CASSLTGGANTGELFF.

In DNA, the CDR3 is TGCGCCAGCAGCTTGGATACAGGGGCGGGGGGCTACACCTTC. Its translation is CASSLDTGAGGYTF. The chain employs TRBV5-1 and TRBJ1-2; 7 nucleotides line up with TRBD1. Losses at the gene ends were 0 bases for V and 8 bases for J; bases not matched to a gene: 7. CDR1 and CDR2 from the germline V gene are SGHRS and YFSETQ. The CDR3 has 14 amino acids.

This clone was found once. J is TRBJ1-1 and V is TRBV7-9; tentatively, D is TRBD1 (6 bases). V was trimmed by 5 bases and J by 4 bases, leaving 17 bases between them. CDR3 size: 15 residues. Looked up from germline, CDR1 is SEHNR and CDR2 is FQNEAQ (reference sequence). Written as DNA, the CDR3 is TGTGCCAGCAGCCTACAACAGGGCGCGCCCACTGAAGCTTTCTTT. This sequence encodes CASSLQQGAPTEAFF.

CDR3 residues: CAGRDRWDTGELFF. The DNA for the CDR3 is TGTGCCGGAAGGGACAGGTGGGACACCGGGGAGCTGTTTTTT. The V gene is TRBV6-5, the J gene TRBJ2-2; 8 nucleotides agree with TRBD1. This CDR3 spans 14 amino acids. The V and J ends lost 11 bases and 3 bases, in that order; junction bases with no gene match: 8. Germline CDR1 MNHEY, CDR2 SVGAGI.

The chain uses TRBV29-1 and TRBJ2-2, with a tentative D call TRBD2 (5 bases). With 3 bases removed from V and 10 bases from J, the gap between germline ends came to 15 bases. Germline V gives CDR1 SQVTM, CDR2 ANQGSEA. This CDR3 has 13 amino acids. Here the CDR3 reads CSVEGSGGAELFF. CDR3 coding DNA: TGCAGCGTTGAGGGAAGTGGAGGTGCGGAGCTGTTTTTT.

The genes are TRBV7-6 and TRBJ2-4, with TRBD1 matching 9 bases. The V segment lost 1 base and the J segment 1 base; nucleotides outside the gene matches: 8. CDR1 and CDR2 from the germline V gene are SGHVS and FNYEAQ. The CDR3 covers 18 residues. Here the CDR3 reads CASSLDRTGVGAKNIQYF. Written as DNA, the CDR3 is TGTGCCAGCAGCTTAGACCGGACAGGGGTAGGGGCCAAAAACATTCAGTACTTC.

CDR3 residues: CASSLEQGFNTGELFF. The CDR3, as DNA: TGTGCCAGCAGCTTAGAACAGGGGTTTAACACCGGGGAGCTGTTTTTT. J is TRBJ2-2 and V is TRBV7-6; 7 nucleotides align to TRBD1. J was trimmed by 2 bases and V by 1 base; bases with no gene match: 4. The CDR3 extends over 16 amino acids. CDR1 is SGHVS, CDR2 FNYEAQ, per germline.

This clone has just one count. The chain combines TRBV5-1 with TRBJ2-7; 7 nucleotides line up with TRBD1. The CDR3 has 12 amino acids. Germline values: CDR1 SGHRS, CDR2 YFSETQ. Trimming took 0 bases from V and 6 from J; bases not matched to a gene: 0. The CDR3 sequence: CASSLDRGEQYF. DNA of the CDR3: TGCGCCAGCAGCTTGGACAGGGGCGAGCAGTACTTC. Supplemented by reference TRBV5-1 and TRBJ2-7, the full variable domain reads KAGVTQTPRYLIKTRGQQVTLSCSPISGHRSVSWYQQTPGQGLQFLFEYFSETQRNKGNFPGRFSGRQFSNSRSEMNVSTLELGDSALYLCASSLDRGEQYFGPGTRLTVT.

The genes are TRBV2 and TRBJ2-2; 8 bases line up with TRBD1. V shed 5 bases, J shed 5 bases, and the junction held 13 bases outside the gene matches. CDR1 is SNHLY, CDR2 FYNNEI, per germline. CDR3 length equals 17 residues. The CDR3 sequence: CASSPTETGVLTGELFF. As DNA, the CDR3 is TGTGCCAGCAGTCCCACCGAGACAGGGGTTTTGACCGGGGAGCTGTTTTTT.

The CDR3 is CASSFPGQGSKQGGEQYV. The CDR3 DNA reads as TGTGCCAGCAGTTTTCCGGGACAGGGGTCCAAGCAGGGAGGCGAGCAGTACGTC. The chain couples TRBV6-2 or TRBV6-3 to TRBJ2-7; 10 bases match TRBD1. The CDR3 runs to 18 residues. The V gene's germline CDR1 is MNHEY and CDR2 SVGEGT. Trimming took 4 bases from V and 6 from J; bases not matched to a gene: 18.

The chain is built from TRBV7-2 and TRBJ1-1; 8 nucleotides match TRBD1. The germline V gene has CDR1 SGHTA and CDR2 FQGNSA. This CDR3 has 15 amino acids. Germline trimming cut 5 bases from V and 4 bases from J; bases unmatched to any gene: 9. The CDR3 DNA follows: TGTGCCAGCAGCCCTCCAACAGGGGGAGGCACTGAAGCTTTCTTT. Residues: CASSPPTGGGTEAFF.

V and J are TRBV27 and TRBJ2-1, with TRBD2 matching 8 bases. CDR3 length: 16 residues. V was pared by 8 bases and J by 2 bases, with 11 bases of the junction left unmatched. The V gene's germline CDR1 is MNHEY and CDR2 SMNVEV (reference sequence). Here the CDR3 reads CASGSKGTRPYNEQFF. The CDR3 DNA reads as TGTGCCAGCGGATCCAAGGGGACTAGACCCTACAATGAGCAGTTCTTC.

This sequence joins TRBV5-6 and TRBJ1-6, with TRBD1 identical over 10 bases. The V gene end was trimmed by 3 bases and the J gene end by 10 bases; junction bases not matched to a gene: 19. Looked up from germline, CDR1 is SGHDT and CDR2 is YYEEEE. CDR3 length: 19 residues. Here the CDR3 reads CASSSWRPSRDRGESPLHF. The DNA of the CDR3 is TGTGCCAGCAGCTCCTGGCGTCCGTCACGGGACAGGGGAGAGTCACCCCTCCACTTT.

The V call is TRBV19, the J call TRBJ2-6; perhaps TRBD1 as D (6 bases). The length of the CDR3 is 18 residues. CDR1 and CDR2 (germline): LNHDA, SQIVND (reference sequence). Trimming took off 7 bases at V and 5 bases at J, with 24 bases between the two ends. The CDR3 loop reads CASTRKGQNRLRANVLTF. The CDR3 DNA follows: TGTGCCAGTACCAGAAAAGGACAGAACCGTCTTAGGGCCAACGTCCTGACTTTC.

This clone has a count of ten or more. V is TRBV5-6 and J is TRBJ1-3; D not resolved. This CDR3 is 13 amino acids long. Trimming cost V 2 bases and J 0 bases, with 3 bases left between them. Germline assignment: CDR1 SGHDT and CDR2 YYEEEE. The CDR3 coding sequence is TGTGCCAGCAGCTTCTACTCTGGAAACACCATATATTTT. Translation gives CASSFYSGNTIYF.

This clone was counted once. The chain employs TRBV9 and TRBJ2-3, with 11 bases aligning to TRBD2. CDR1 and CDR2 from the germline V gene are SGDLS and YYNGEE. The trim removed 4 bases at V and 0 bases at J, leaving 1 base unmatched. This CDR3 is built from 15 residues. The CDR3, as DNA: TGTGCCAGCAGCAGACTAGCGGGGAGCACAGATACGCAGTATTTT. Its translation is CASSRLAGSTDTQYF.

The chain combines TRBV5-1 with TRBJ2-1, with 7 positions matching TRBD1. Germline V gene data show CDR1 as SGHRS and CDR2 as YFSETQ. V lost 4 bases and J lost 2; bases outside the gene matches: 3. The CDR3 is made up of 14 amino acids. The DNA for the CDR3 is TGCGCCAGCAGCCCGGGACAGACCTACAATGAGCAGTTCTTC. It translates to CASSPGQTYNEQFF.

The DNA of the CDR3 is TGTGCCAGCAGCTTATATTTATCGGACAGGGGGCCCTACGAGCAGTACTTC. Translation: CASSLYLSDRGPYEQYF. The chain joins TRBV11-2 to TRBJ2-7; 11 positions match TRBD1. CDR3 length: 17 residues. Germline lookup yields CDR1 SGHAT and CDR2 FQNNGV. V lost 2 bases to trimming and J lost 2 bases; unmatched junction nucleotides: 8.

The chain has TRBV18 and TRBJ1-2; D is perhaps TRBD1 (6 bases). Germline CDR1 and CDR2: KGHSH and LQKENI. CDR3 length equals 13 residues. Trimming took off 4 bases at V and 5 bases at J, with 11 bases between the two ends. This CDR3 reads CASSHGTTYGYTF. CDR3 DNA sequence: TGTGCCAGCTCACACGGGACAACTTATGGCTACACCTTC. The full variable domain, with the rest looked up from reference TRBV18 and TRBJ1-2, is NAGVMQNPRHLVRRRGQEARLRCSPMKGHSHVYWYRQLPEEGLKFMVYLQKENIIDESGMPKERFSAEFPKEGPSILRIQQVVRGDSAAYFCASSHGTTYGYTFGSGTRLTVV.

This chain joins TRBV7-8 and TRBJ1-6; no clear D gene. This CDR3 has 14 amino acids. V was clipped by 1 base and J by 7 bases, with 8 bases between them. In germline, CDR1 is SGHVS, CDR2 FQNEAQ. CDR3 loop: CASSLVAGNSPLHF. The CDR3 DNA sequence: TGTGCCAGCAGCTTAGTTGCGGGGAATTCACCCCTCCACTTT.

This chain links TRBV6-6 with TRBJ2-7; TRBD2 agrees at 8 bases. Looked up from germline, CDR1 is MNHNY and CDR2 is SVGAGI (reference sequence). This CDR3 is 14 amino acids long. Losses at the gene ends were 6 bases for V and 3 bases for J; bases not matched to a gene: 7. This CDR3 reads CASRPSGGNYEQYV. CDR3 DNA: TGTGCCAGCAGACCCAGCGGGGGAAACTACGAGCAGTACGTC.

This clone has a single count. It is unclear where the CDR3 begins or ends on the DNA, so no DNA is shown, and the CDR3 is as TCRdb lists it. The chain joins TRBV21-1 to TRBJ2-3; TRBD2, the D gene given by the table, was not confirmed from the DNA. TRBV21-1 is described as a pseudogene. The CDR3 is made up of 16 amino acids, end residues included. CDR3 region: CASSKVGSGSTDTQYF.

The chain links TRBV7-2 to TRBJ2-2, with TRBD2 matching 9 bases. CDR1 and CDR2 from the germline V gene are SGHTA and FQGNSA. Trimming removed 3 bases from V and 6 bases from J; junction bases left unmatched: 5. This CDR3 contains 15 residues. As DNA, the CDR3 is TGTGCCAGCAGCTTTCGGCGGGGGGGGGCCGGGGAGCTGTTTTTT. Amino acids: CASSFRRGGAGELFF.

The table lists this clone with a count of one. The rearrangement joins TRBV6-2 or TRBV6-3 to TRBJ1-2; TRBD1 agrees at 7 bases. The CDR3 totals 15 residues. Per the germline V gene, CDR1 is MNHEY and CDR2 is SVGEGT. V lost 6 bases to trimming and J lost 0 bases; unmatched junction nucleotides: 7. The CDR3 coding sequence is TGTGCCAGCAGGTACCGGGACAGCCCTAACTATGGCTACACCTTC. Protein product: CASRYRDSPNYGYTF.